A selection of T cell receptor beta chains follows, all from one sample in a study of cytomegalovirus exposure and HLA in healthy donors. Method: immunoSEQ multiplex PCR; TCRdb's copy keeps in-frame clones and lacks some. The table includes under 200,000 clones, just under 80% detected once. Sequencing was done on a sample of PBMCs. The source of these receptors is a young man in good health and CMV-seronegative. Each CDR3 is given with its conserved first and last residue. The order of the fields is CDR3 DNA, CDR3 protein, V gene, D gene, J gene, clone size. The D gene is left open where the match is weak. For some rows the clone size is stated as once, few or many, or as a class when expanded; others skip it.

cdr3_nt: TGTGCCAGCAGATGGGACAGGGGCCCAGATACGCAGTATTTT
cdr3_aa: CASRWDRGPDTQYF
v_call: TRBV7-8
d_call: TRBD1
j_call: TRBJ2-3
clone_size: once

cdr3_nt: TGCGCCAGCAGCTTCTCCCCACAGTTATATACCTACAATGAGCAGTTCTTC
cdr3_aa: CASSFSPQLYTYNEQFF
v_call: TRBV5-1
d_call: .
j_call: TRBJ2-1
clone_size: .

cdr3_nt: TGTGCCAGCACCGAACGGACAGGGGACTACGAGCAGTACTTC
cdr3_aa: CASTERTGDYEQYF
v_call: TRBV6-5
d_call: TRBD1
j_call: TRBJ2-7
clone_size: .

cdr3_nt: TGTGCCAGCAGCGGGGGTTCTTGGAACATTCAGTACTTC
cdr3_aa: CASSGGSWNIQYF
v_call: TRBV28
d_call: .
j_call: TRBJ2-4
clone_size: few

cdr3_nt: TGTGCCAGTAGTACCGAACTCCTAGCGGGAGTAACAGATACGCAGTATTTT
cdr3_aa: CASSTELLAGVTDTQYF
v_call: TRBV19
d_call: TRBD2
j_call: TRBJ2-3
clone_size: .

cdr3_nt: TGTGCCAGCAGCCCCTCAGGGGGTCAGAATAATTCACCCCTCCACTTT
cdr3_aa: CASSPSGGQNNSPLHF
v_call: TRBV7-3
d_call: TRBD1
j_call: TRBJ1-6
clone_size: .

cdr3_nt: TGCGCCAGCAGCCAGAACTTGCGGGGGCGCGATACTGAAGCTTTCTTT
cdr3_aa: CASSQNLRGRDTEAFF
v_call: TRBV4-3
d_call: .
j_call: TRBJ1-1
clone_size: .

cdr3_nt: TGTGCCCGACGGAGGGGGCTGGACACCGGGGAGCTGTTTTTT
cdr3_aa: CARRRGLDTGELFF
v_call: TRBV30
d_call: .
j_call: TRBJ2-2
clone_size: .

cdr3_nt: TGTGCCAGCAGCGAGGAAGGGACTAGTTCATTTGAGCAGTTCTTC
cdr3_aa: CASSEEGTSSFEQFF
v_call: TRBV5-6
d_call: TRBD2
j_call: TRBJ2-1
clone_size: .

cdr3_nt: TGTGCCAGCAGCCTGGAGGGACAGGGGACCTACGAGCAGTACTTC
cdr3_aa: CASSLEGQGTYEQYF
v_call: TRBV6-6
d_call: TRBD1
j_call: TRBJ2-7
clone_size: .

cdr3_nt: TGTGCCAGCAGCGAGGGAGATACGCAGTATTTT
cdr3_aa: CASSEGDTQYF
v_call: TRBV7-3
d_call: .
j_call: TRBJ2-3
clone_size: .

cdr3_nt: TGTGCCAGCAGCTCAGAGGGACACTCCACCTACGAGCAGTACTTC
cdr3_aa: CASSSEGHSTYEQYF
v_call: TRBV7-9
d_call: .
j_call: TRBJ2-7
clone_size: .

cdr3_nt: TGTGCCATCAGGCTCAGGGGGGATCGCACAGATACGCAGTATTTT
cdr3_aa: CAIRLRGDRTDTQYF
v_call: TRBV10-3
d_call: .
j_call: TRBJ2-3
clone_size: .